One sample yielded the 6 T cell receptor beta chains listed below, sequenced in a study of cytomegalovirus exposure and HLA in healthy donors. The primer mix had 60 Vbeta and 13 Jbeta primers. Assay: immunoSEQ multiplex PCR; the TCRdb copy retains only in-frame clones and omits some. The data contain 200,000 or so clones, 70% to 90% of them seen just once; the ten biggest clones take up 1.3%. The sample was PBMCs. These receptors all stem from a human donor in good health.

The V and J genes are TRBV27 and TRBJ2-7, with 10 positions matching TRBD1. The CDR3 spans 16 residues. The V gene end was trimmed by 2 bases and the J gene end by 4 bases; junction bases not matched to a gene: 8. Germline V CDR1 and CDR2: MNHEY, SMNVEV (reference sequence). CDR3 amino acids: CASSLMDWTGGYEQYF. The CDR3 DNA sequence: TGTGCCAGCAGTTTAATGGACTGGACAGGGGGGTACGAGCAGTACTTC.

In DNA form, the CDR3 reads TGTGCCAGCAGCTTGGAACAGTACAATGAGCAGTTCTTC. Translation gives CASSLEQYNEQFF. J is TRBJ2-1 and V is TRBV5-4; no clear D. CDR3 length: 13 amino acids. Deletions cut 0 bases from V and 4 bases from J, with 5 bases between. Germline V gives CDR1 SGHNT, CDR2 YYREEE (reference sequence). Combining the CDR3 with reference TRBV5-4 and TRBJ2-1 gives the whole variable domain ETGVTQSPTHLIKTRGQQVTLRCSSQSGHNTVSWYQQALGQGPQFIFQYYREEENGRGNFPPRFSGLQFPNYSSELNVNALELDDSALYLCASSLEQYNEQFFGPGTRLTVL.

The rearrangement joins TRBV6-6 to TRBJ2-1; the D is unclear. The CDR3 length is 13 residues. Germline V gene lookup returns CDR1 MNHNY and CDR2 SVGAGI (reference sequence). With 9 bases removed from V and 1 base from J, the gap between germline ends came to 10 bases. CDR3 nucleotides: TGTGCCAGTCACGGAGATTCCTACAATGAGCAGTTCTTC. Its protein product is CASHGDSYNEQFF.

The chain has TRBV11-3 and TRBJ2-1; TRBD2 is a possible D gene (6 bases). Trimming removed 3 bases at V and 4 bases at J, with 7 bases between. Germline V gene sequence: CDR1 SGHNT, CDR2 YENEEA. The CDR3 spans 13 residues. CDR3 sequence: CASSFSGYNEQFF. CDR3 in DNA: TGTGCCAGCAGCTTTAGCGGATACAATGAGCAGTTCTTC.

The genes are TRBV4-1 and TRBJ2-2; D is possibly TRBD2 (5 bases). CDR3 length: 16 residues. Trimming pared 1 base from V and 5 bases from J, leaving 14 bases between. CDR1 and CDR2 from the germline V gene are MGHRA and YSYEKL. In nucleotides, the CDR3 is TGCGCCAGCAGCCAAGTTGTACTAGTCCCTACCGGGGAGCTGTTTTTT. This sequence encodes CASSQVVLVPTGELFF.

CDR3 sequence: CASSLLYGGVFYGYTF. In nucleotides, the CDR3 is TGTGCCAGCAGTTTATTGTATGGGGGCGTTTTCTATGGCTACACCTTC. The chain carries TRBV27 and TRBJ1-2, with D maybe TRBD1 (6 bases). V lost 1 base to trimming and J lost 4 bases, with 16 bases between them. This CDR3 is 16 amino acids long. CDR1 is MNHEY and CDR2 is SMNVEV in the germline V gene (reference sequence).